This TCR beta chain is drawn from a study of T-cell reconstitution after alpha-beta-depleted transplantation in children. Notes on the study in general: The origin of high day-60 TCRbeta diversity in some patients lay in surviving recipient T cells and thymic progenitors. Newly produced T cells mostly provided counts and TCRbeta diversity after one year, as hyperexpanded clones declined. Reportedly, roughly two months post-transplant, alpha-beta T cells arose from several hundred expanded graft clones.

Germline CDR1 and CDR2: SQVTM and ANQGSEA. This CDR3 spans 12 amino acids. Trimming took off 0 bases at V and 9 bases at J, with 8 bases between the two ends. TCRbeta library preparation incorporated unique molecular identifiers. TCRdb re-called the PCR reads through MiXCR, storing one row per CDR3 protein. Among some 460,000 distinct CDR3 sequences listed, around 15% were seen once. At least ten counts were recorded for this clonotype. As yet, its antigen is unknown. This material consisted of PBMCs, mostly from graft donor cells, taken 360 days after TCRalphabeta/CD19-depleted stem cell transplant. The TCR was taken from a boy under two years old who had a stem cell transplant for Wiskott-Aldrich syndrome, so the T cells may come from the graft donor. The V call is TRBV29-1, the J call TRBJ2-2; D not resolved. The CDR3 protein is CSVEEDGRELFF. In DNA, the CDR3 is TGCAGCGTTGAAGAGGACGGGCGGGAGCTGTTTTTT.